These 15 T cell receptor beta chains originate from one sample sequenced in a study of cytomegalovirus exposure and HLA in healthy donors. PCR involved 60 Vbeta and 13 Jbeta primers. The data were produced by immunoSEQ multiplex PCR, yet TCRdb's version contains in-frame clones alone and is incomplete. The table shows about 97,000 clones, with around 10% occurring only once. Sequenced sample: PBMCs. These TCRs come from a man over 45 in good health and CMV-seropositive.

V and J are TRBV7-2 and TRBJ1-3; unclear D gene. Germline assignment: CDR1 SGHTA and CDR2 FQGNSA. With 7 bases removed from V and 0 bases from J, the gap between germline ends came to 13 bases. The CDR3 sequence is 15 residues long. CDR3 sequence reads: CASIADFHSGNTIYF. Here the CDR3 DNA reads TGTGCCAGCATCGCGGACTTTCACTCTGGAAACACCATATATTTT.

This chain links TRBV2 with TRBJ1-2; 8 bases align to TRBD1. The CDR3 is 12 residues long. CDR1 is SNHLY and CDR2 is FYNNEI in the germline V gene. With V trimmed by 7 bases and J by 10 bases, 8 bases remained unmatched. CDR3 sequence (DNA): TGTGCCAGCACATCAGGGGGCTCTGTCTACACCTTC. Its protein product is CASTSGGSVYTF.

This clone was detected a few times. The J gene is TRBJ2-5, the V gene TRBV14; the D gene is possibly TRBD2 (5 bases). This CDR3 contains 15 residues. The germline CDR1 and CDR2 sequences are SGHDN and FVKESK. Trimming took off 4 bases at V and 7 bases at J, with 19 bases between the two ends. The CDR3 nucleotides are TGTGCCAGCAGCCCGAGGGCCTCACCCCAGTGGACCCAGTACTTC. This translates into CASSPRASPQWTQYF. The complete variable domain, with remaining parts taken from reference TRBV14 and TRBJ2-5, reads EAGVTQFPSHSVIEKGQTVTLRCDPISGHDNLYWYRRVMGKEIKFLLHFVKESKQDESGMPNNRFLAERTGGTYSTLKVQPAELEDSGVYFCASSPRASPQWTQYFGPGTRLLVL.

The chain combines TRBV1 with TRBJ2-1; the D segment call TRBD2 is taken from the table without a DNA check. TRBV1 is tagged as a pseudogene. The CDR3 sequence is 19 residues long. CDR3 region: CTSSPAEGRGRGSYNEQFF. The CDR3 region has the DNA TGCACCAGCAGCCCCGCGGAAGGGAGGGGTCGCGGTTCCTACAATGAGCAGTTCTTC.

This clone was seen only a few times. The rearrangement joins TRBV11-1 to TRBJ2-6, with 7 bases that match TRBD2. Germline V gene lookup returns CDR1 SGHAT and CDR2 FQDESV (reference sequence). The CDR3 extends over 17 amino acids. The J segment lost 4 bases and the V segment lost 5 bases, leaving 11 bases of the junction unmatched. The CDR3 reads CASSRSGGSSGANVLTF. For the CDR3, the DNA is TGTGCCAGCAGCCGATCGGGCGGGAGCTCCGGGGCCAACGTCCTGACTTTC.

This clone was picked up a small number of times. CDR3 region: CASSQRDSNMNTEAFF. CDR3 DNA: TGCGCCAGCAGCCAACGGGATAGCAACATGAACACTGAAGCTTTCTTT. This sequence joins TRBV4-1 and TRBJ1-1; unclear D gene. This CDR3 region has 16 residues. The germline gives CDR1 MGHRA, CDR2 YSYEKL. Trimming stripped 2 bases from V and 0 bases from J, with 13 bases between.

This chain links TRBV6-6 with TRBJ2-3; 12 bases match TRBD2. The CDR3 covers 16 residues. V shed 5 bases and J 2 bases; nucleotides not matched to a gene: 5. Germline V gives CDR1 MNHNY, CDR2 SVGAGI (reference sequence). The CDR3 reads CASSHRTSGATDTQYF. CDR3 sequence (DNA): TGTGCCAGCAGTCATAGGACTAGCGGGGCCACAGATACGCAGTATTTT.

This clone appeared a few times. The CDR3 protein is CASSLDRTGSYGYTF. The CDR3 bases are TGTGCCAGCAGCTTAGATAGGACAGGCAGTTATGGCTACACCTTC. The chain employs TRBV7-2 and TRBJ1-2, with 7 bases matching TRBD1. Germline V gives CDR1 SGHTA, CDR2 FQGNSA. V dropped 1 base and J dropped 5; count of bases not matched to a gene: 7. The CDR3 totals 15 residues.

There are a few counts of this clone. Here the CDR3 DNA reads TGTGCCAGTAGTATTCCCCCTCGTGACAGAACGAATTCACCCCTCCACTTT. Encoded protein: CASSIPPRDRTNSPLHF. The V gene is TRBV19, the J gene TRBJ1-6; possibly TRBD1 for D (5 bases). Looked up from germline, CDR1 is LNHDA and CDR2 is SQIVND (reference sequence). V was trimmed by 3 bases and J by 7 bases, leaving 19 bases between them. This CDR3 comprises 17 residues.

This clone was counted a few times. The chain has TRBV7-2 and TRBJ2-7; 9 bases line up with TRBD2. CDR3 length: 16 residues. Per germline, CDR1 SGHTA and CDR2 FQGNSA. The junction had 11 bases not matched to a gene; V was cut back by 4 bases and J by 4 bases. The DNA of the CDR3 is TGTGCCAGCAGCTCGAATAGCGGGAGTCAGATATACGAGCAGTACTTC. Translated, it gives CASSSNSGSQIYEQYF.

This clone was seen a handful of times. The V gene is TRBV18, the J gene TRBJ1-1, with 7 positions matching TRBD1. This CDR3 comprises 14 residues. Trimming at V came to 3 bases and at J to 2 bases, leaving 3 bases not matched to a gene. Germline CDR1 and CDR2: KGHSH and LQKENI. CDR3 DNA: TGTGCCAGCTCACCGACAGGGTTCAACACTGAAGCTTTCTTT. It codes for CASSPTGFNTEAFF.

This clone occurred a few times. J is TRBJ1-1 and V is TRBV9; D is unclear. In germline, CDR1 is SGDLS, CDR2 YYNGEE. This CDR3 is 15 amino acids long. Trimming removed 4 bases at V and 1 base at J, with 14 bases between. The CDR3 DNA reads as TGTGCCAGCAGCCGTAGCGGGCAGGAGAACACTGAAGCTTTCTTT. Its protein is CASSRSGQENTEAFF.

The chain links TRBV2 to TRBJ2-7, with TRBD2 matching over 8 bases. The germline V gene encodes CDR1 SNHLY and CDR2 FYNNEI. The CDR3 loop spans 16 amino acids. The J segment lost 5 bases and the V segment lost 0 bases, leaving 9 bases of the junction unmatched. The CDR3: CASSEASGGPPNEQYF. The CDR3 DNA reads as TGTGCCAGCAGTGAAGCCTCGGGAGGGCCTCCCAACGAGCAGTACTTC.

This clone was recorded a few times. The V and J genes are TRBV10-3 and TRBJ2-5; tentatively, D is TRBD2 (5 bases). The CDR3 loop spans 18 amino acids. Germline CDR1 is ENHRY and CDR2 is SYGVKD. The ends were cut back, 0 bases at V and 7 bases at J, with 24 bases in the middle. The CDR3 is CAISESKPEPSVEVTQYF. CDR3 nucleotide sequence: TGTGCCATCAGTGAGTCCAAACCGGAACCCTCGGTGGAGGTGACCCAGTACTTC.

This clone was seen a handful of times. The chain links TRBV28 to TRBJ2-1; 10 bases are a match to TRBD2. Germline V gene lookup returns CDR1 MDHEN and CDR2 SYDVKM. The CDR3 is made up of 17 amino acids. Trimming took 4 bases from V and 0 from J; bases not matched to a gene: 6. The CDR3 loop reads CASSSELAGLSYNEQFF. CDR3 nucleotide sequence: TGTGCCAGCAGTTCCGAACTAGCGGGACTCTCCTACAATGAGCAGTTCTTC.